Following are 17 T cell receptor beta chains from one sample sequenced in a study of cytomegalovirus exposure and HLA in healthy donors. A multiplex PCR was run with 60 Vbeta primers and 13 Jbeta primers. The protocol was immunoSEQ multiplex PCR, while the TCRdb copy is restricted to in-frame clones and leaves out a portion. The sample includes about 110,000 clones, 65% to 80% seen only once; the top ten take roughly 4.9%. Source material: PBMCs. The receptors originated from a female donor in good health and CMV-seropositive.

The chain joins TRBV7-2 to TRBJ2-7; D is perhaps TRBD2 (6 bases). With 5 bases removed from V and 2 bases from J, the gap between germline ends came to 13 bases. Germline lookup yields CDR1 SGHTA and CDR2 FQGNSA. The CDR3 is 14 residues long. The CDR3 nucleotides are TGTGCCAGCAGCAAACAAGCGGGCACCTACGAGCAGTACTTC. Protein product: CASSKQAGTYEQYF.

The V and J genes are TRBV25-1 and TRBJ1-2; TRBD1 matches 7 bases. Trimming at V came to 3 bases and at J to 5 bases, leaving 9 bases not matched to a gene. This CDR3 comprises 15 residues. Germline V gene sequence: CDR1 MGHDK, CDR2 SYGVNS. CDR3 protein: CASSDPAGTVYGYTF. The CDR3 bases are TGTGCCAGCAGTGACCCCGCCGGGACAGTGTATGGCTACACCTTC.

The chain joins TRBV4-1 to TRBJ1-2, with 9 bases fitting TRBD1. Per germline, CDR1 MGHRA and CDR2 YSYEKL. The J segment lost 3 bases and the V segment lost 0 bases, leaving 2 bases of the junction unmatched. The CDR3 is 15 amino acids. Written as DNA, the CDR3 is TGCGCCAGCAGCCAAGACACAGGGGGCTACTATGGCTACACCTTC. It encodes CASSQDTGGYYGYTF.

A single count supports this clone. The chain combines TRBV6-5 with TRBJ1-1; TRBD1 matches at 7 bases. CDR3 length equals 14 residues. V lost 6 bases, J lost 1 base, and 5 bases stayed unmatched. Germline lookup yields CDR1 MNHEY and CDR2 SVGAGI. The CDR3 loop reads CASSPGQPNTEAFF. CDR3 coding DNA: TGTGCCAGCAGCCCGGGACAGCCGAACACTGAAGCTTTCTTT.

The chain employs TRBV27 and TRBJ2-7, with a tentative D call TRBD1 (5 bases). Trimming removed 0 bases at V and 4 bases at J, with 13 bases between. Germline V CDR1 and CDR2: MNHEY, SMNVEV (reference sequence). The CDR3 extends over 15 amino acids. CDR3 nucleotide sequence: TGTGCCAGCAGTTTATCGCTTACAGGACGTTACGAGCAGTACTTC. Its protein is CASSLSLTGRYEQYF.

The J gene is TRBJ2-5, the V gene TRBV29-1; TRBD2 matches at 10 bases. The CDR3 has 13 amino acids. Trimming took 4 bases from V and 4 from J; bases not matched to a gene: 3. The V gene's germline CDR1 is SQVTM and CDR2 ANQGSEA. For the CDR3, the DNA is TGCAGCGTTGGCCGGACTAGCGGAGAGACCCAGTACTTC. Protein sequence: CSVGRTSGETQYF. The full variable domain, rest sourced from reference TRBV29-1 and TRBJ2-5, is SAVISQKPSRDICQRGTSLTIQCQVDSQVTMMFWYRQQPGQSLTLIATANQGSEATYESGFVIDKFPISRPNLTFSTLTVSNMSPEDSSIYLCSVGRTSGETQYFGPGTRLLVL.

The chain combines TRBV6-1 with TRBJ1-5, with no clear D. The germline CDR1 and CDR2 sequences are MNHNS and SASEGT. The V end was cut by 4 bases, the J end by 0 bases, with 4 bases between. CDR3 length: 13 amino acids. In DNA, the CDR3 is TGTGCCAGCAGTGTAAATAGCAATCAGCCCCAGCATTTT. This gives the protein CASSVNSNQPQHF.

This clone was picked up a small number of times. The genes are TRBV7-9 and TRBJ2-7; D is uncertain. V was shortened by 5 bases and J by 1 base, with 9 bases between the two germline ends. The CDR3 has 13 residues. Germline V lookup: CDR1 SEHNR, CDR2 FQNEAQ (reference sequence). CDR3 coding DNA: TGTGCCAGCAGCCCAGACACTTCCTACGAGCAGTACTTC. It translates to CASSPDTSYEQYF. Variable domain in full (rest from reference TRBV7-9 and TRBJ2-7): DTGVSQNPRHKITKRGQNVTFRCDPISEHNRLYWYRQTLGQGPEFLTYFQNEAQLEKSRLLSDRFSAERPKGSFSTLEIQRTEQGDSAMYLCASSPDTSYEQYFGPGTRLTVT.

The genes are TRBV18 and TRBJ2-7; TRBD1 matches at 8 bases. The CDR3 extends over 16 amino acids. The J segment lost 2 bases and the V segment lost 4 bases, leaving 10 bases of the junction unmatched. Germline CDR1 KGHSH, CDR2 LQKENI. The CDR3 loop reads CASSLQGQGSPYEQYF. In nucleotides, the CDR3 is TGTGCCAGCTCACTCCAAGGACAGGGCAGCCCCTACGAGCAGTACTTC.

The rearrangement joins TRBV18 to TRBJ2-1; a possible D gene is TRBD2 (6 bases). V lost 0 bases and J lost 1, with 16 bases in between. Germline V lookup: CDR1 KGHSH, CDR2 LQKENI. This CDR3 has 18 residues. CDR3 in amino acids: CASSPPNPPGLSYNEQFF. CDR3 in DNA: TGTGCCAGCTCACCACCTAACCCCCCGGGACTTTCCTACAATGAGCAGTTCTTC.

This chain joins TRBV9 and TRBJ2-2; TRBD2 matches at 9 bases. J lost 5 bases, V lost 4 bases, and 9 bases had no gene match. This CDR3 contains 16 residues. Germline-derived CDR1 and CDR2 are SGDLS and YYNGEE. DNA of the CDR3: TGTGCCAGCAGCCCCCGGGGTAGCGGGGGAACCGGGGAGCTGTTTTTT. It specifies CASSPRGSGGTGELFF.

The chain combines TRBV30 with TRBJ2-6; perhaps TRBD1 as D (5 bases). The CDR3 totals 15 residues. With 7 bases removed from V and 0 bases from J, the gap between germline ends came to 13 bases. Looked up from germline, CDR1 is GTSNPN and CDR2 is SVGIG (reference sequence). CDR3 sequence reads: CASGQGNSGANVLTF. CDR3 nucleotides: TGTGCCTCCGGACAAGGAAACTCTGGGGCCAACGTCCTGACTTTC. Full variable domain (outside the CDR3, taken from reference TRBV30 and TRBJ2-6): SQTIHQWPATLVQPVGSPLSLECTVEGTSNPNLYWYRQAAGRGLQLLFYSVGIGQISSEVPQNLSASRPQDRQFILSSKKLLLSDSGFYLCASGQGNSGANVLTFGAGSRLTVL.

This sequence joins TRBV9 and TRBJ2-1; 7 bases match TRBD1. V was pared by 3 bases and J by 3 bases, with 6 bases of the junction left unmatched. Germline CDR1 and CDR2: SGDLS and YYNGEE. The length of the CDR3 is 15 residues. The CDR3 bases are TGTGCCAGCAGCGCCAGGACAGGAATCTACAATGAGCAGTTCTTC. Translated: CASSARTGIYNEQFF.

The chain links TRBV5-4 to TRBJ1-6, with D possibly TRBD1 on 5 matching bases. The CDR3 runs to 16 residues. The germline CDR1 and CDR2 sequences are SGHNT and YYREEE (reference sequence). V lost 3 bases to trimming and J lost 6 bases, with 16 bases between them. CDR3 DNA: TGTGCCAGCAGCTCAACAGGAGCTAGGCCTAATTCACCCCTCCACTTT. It encodes CASSSTGARPNSPLHF.

The chain has TRBV30 and TRBJ2-6; possibly TRBD1 for D (6 bases). V was cut by 4 bases and J by 0 bases, with 13 bases left in between. Germline V gene sequence: CDR1 GTSNPN, CDR2 SVGIG (reference sequence). The CDR3 is 16 residues long. CDR3: CAWMGQGISGANVLTF. CDR3 in DNA: TGTGCCTGGATGGGCCAGGGGATCTCTGGGGCCAACGTCCTGACTTTC. The variable domain in full, completed from reference TRBV30 and TRBJ2-6, reads SQTIHQWPATLVQPVGSPLSLECTVEGTSNPNLYWYRQAAGRGLQLLFYSVGIGQISSEVPQNLSASRPQDRQFILSSKKLLLSDSGFYLCAWMGQGISGANVLTFGAGSRLTVL.

The chain carries TRBV7-2 and TRBJ2-1; TRBD1 is a possible D gene (6 bases). Per the germline V gene, CDR1 is SGHTA and CDR2 is FQGNSA. This CDR3 comprises 16 residues. Trimming removed 1 base at V and 6 bases at J, with 16 bases between. CDR3 DNA sequence: TGTGCCAGCAGCTTAGGGTACAGGGCTGGCGGCAATGAGCAGTTCTTC. Residues: CASSLGYRAGGNEQFF. Full variable domain (remainder filled in from reference TRBV7-2 and TRBJ2-1): GAGVSQSPSNKVTEKGKDVELRCDPISGHTALYWYRQSLGQGLEFLIYFQGNSAPDKSGLPSDRFSAERTGGSVSTLTIQRTQQEDSAVYLCASSLGYRAGGNEQFFGPGTRLTVL.

This rearrangement joins TRBV9 to TRBJ1-1, with unresolved D. This CDR3 has 11 residues. V was pared by 4 bases and J by 8 bases, with 9 bases between. CDR1 and CDR2 (germline): SGDLS, YYNGEE. The CDR3 DNA sequence: TGTGCCAGCAGCCCTCAGCGAGAAGCTTTCTTT. This encodes CASSPQREAFF. The full variable domain, in which reference TRBV9 and TRBJ1-1 provide the parts outside the CDR3, is DSGVTQTPKHLITATGQRVTLRCSPRSGDLSVYWYQQSLDQGLQFLIQYYNGEERAKGNILERFSAQQFPDLHSELNLSSLELGDSALYFCASSPQREAFFGQGTRLTVV.